This TCR beta chain was identified during a study of cytomegalovirus exposure and HLA in healthy donors. The study, taken as a whole, reports: Likely technical artifact: a cluster of highly shared sequence variants. CMV antigen specificity was confirmed in vitro for a few CMV-associated chains.

Of note for this clone: As yet, its antigen is unknown.

Healthy bone marrow donors supplied every sample. J was trimmed by 6 bases and V by 4 bases; bases with no gene match: 9. The CDR3 consists of 15 residues. Looked up from germline, CDR1 is SGDLS and CDR2 is YYNGEE. PCR involved 60 Vbeta and 13 Jbeta primers. Clones were sequenced by immunoSEQ multiplex PCR, and TCRdb holds only the in-frame ones, with some missing. This sample has some 130,000 clones, with about 85% found just once. Source material: PBMCs. V and J are TRBV9 and TRBJ2-3, with 9 positions matching TRBD1. The TCR originated in a boy aged 10-17 years in good health and CMV-seronegative. The CDR3 nucleotides are TGTGCCAGCAGCCGCCACAGGGGGCTTTGGGATACGCAGTATTTT. This codes for CASSRHRGLWDTQYF.